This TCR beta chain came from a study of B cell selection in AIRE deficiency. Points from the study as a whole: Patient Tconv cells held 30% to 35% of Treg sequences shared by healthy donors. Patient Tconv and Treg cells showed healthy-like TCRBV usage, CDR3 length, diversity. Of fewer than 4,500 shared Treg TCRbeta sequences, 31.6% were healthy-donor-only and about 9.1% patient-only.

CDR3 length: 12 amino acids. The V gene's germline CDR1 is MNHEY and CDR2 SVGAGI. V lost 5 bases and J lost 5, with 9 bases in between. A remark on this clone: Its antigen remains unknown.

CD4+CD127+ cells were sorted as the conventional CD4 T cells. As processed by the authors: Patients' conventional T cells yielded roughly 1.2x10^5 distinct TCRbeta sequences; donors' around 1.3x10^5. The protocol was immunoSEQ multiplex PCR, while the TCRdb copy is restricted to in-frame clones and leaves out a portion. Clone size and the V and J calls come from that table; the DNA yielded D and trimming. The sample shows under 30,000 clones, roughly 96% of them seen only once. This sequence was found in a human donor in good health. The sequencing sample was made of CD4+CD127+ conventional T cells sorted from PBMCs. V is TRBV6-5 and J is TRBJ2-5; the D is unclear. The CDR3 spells CASSVPRETQYF. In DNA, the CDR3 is TGTGCCAGCAGTGTACCCCGGGAGACCCAGTACTTC.